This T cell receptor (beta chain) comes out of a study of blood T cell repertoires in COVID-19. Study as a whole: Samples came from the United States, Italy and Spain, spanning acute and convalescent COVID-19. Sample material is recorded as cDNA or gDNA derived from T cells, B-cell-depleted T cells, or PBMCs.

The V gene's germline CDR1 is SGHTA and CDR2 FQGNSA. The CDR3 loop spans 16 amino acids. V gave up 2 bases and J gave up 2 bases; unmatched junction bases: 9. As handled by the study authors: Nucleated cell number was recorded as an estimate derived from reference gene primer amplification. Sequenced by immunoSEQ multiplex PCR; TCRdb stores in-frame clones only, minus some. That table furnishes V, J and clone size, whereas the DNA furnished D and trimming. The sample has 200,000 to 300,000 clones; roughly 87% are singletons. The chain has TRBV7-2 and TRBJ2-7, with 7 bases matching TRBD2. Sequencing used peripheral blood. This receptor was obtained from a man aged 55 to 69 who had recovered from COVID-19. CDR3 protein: CASSLFMSSGTYEQYF. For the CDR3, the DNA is TGTGCCAGCAGCTTATTCATGTCTAGCGGAACCTACGAGCAGTACTTC.